This T cell receptor beta chain appears in the sequencing data of a study of blood T cell repertoires in COVID-19. Study background: Whether acute or convalescent, the COVID-19 samples came from the United States, Italy and Spain. In each case, the material was cDNA or gDNA derived from T cells, B-cell-depleted T cells, or PBMCs.

CDR3 size: 14 residues. Trimming cost V 4 bases and J 5 bases, with 14 bases left between them. Germline CDR1 and CDR2: LGHNA and YSLEER. The authors' processing: Estimation of nucleated cell counts relied on the amplification of reference gene primers. Sequenced by immunoSEQ multiplex PCR; TCRdb stores in-frame clones only, minus some. V and J calls and clone size are those listed in that table; D and trimming were worked out from the DNA. The table includes roughly 100,000 clones, about 85% detected once. The TCR originated in a woman aged 70 to 79 with active or convalescent COVID-19. The rearrangement joins TRBV4-3 to TRBJ2-5; the D gene is possibly TRBD2 (5 bases). The sequenced sample consisted of peripheral blood. In DNA form, the CDR3 reads TGCGCCAGCAGCCTGAAACTAGGTAGTGAGACCCAGTACTTC. Translation gives CASSLKLGSETQYF.